The clone carrying this TCR beta chain was picked up a small number of times. An end of the junction differs from the germline gene, which may be a read error. This entry belongs to a study of response to subunit inactivated influenza vaccine. The CDR3 is 13 residues long. Each CDR3 protein gets one entry after TCRdb re-called the RT-PCR reads with MiXCR. Here the sample spans about 570,000 distinct CDR3 sequences, about 11% being singletons. The sample was also reused in another study, on T cells expressing NK-cell markers. From that paper: The TCR beta cDNA came from 5'RACE template switching with UMIs. The TCR beta repertoires were obtained from sorted CD3+CD56+NKG2C+, CD3+CD56+NKG2C- and CD3+CD56-NKG2C+ T cells. The authors applied an anti-gamma-delta TCR antibody in several experiments, and it restricted sorting to alpha-beta TCR T cells. Dominant NKG2C+ clonotypes were found to form about 1.0-7.5% of CD8+ T cells in five to seven donors. Nothing established the HCMV specificity of expanded NKG2C+ T cell clones.

The genes are TRBV12-3 or TRBV12-4 and TRBJ1-2, with no clear D. The receptor was derived from a man over 45 who received an inactivated influenza vaccine. The sequences come from PBMCs from blood, collected on the day of vaccination. CDR3 nucleotides: TGTGCCAGCAGCTTAGGAACGGTCTGGGGCTACACCTTC. Protein sequence: CASSLGTVWGYTF.